This T cell receptor beta chain stems from a study of OX40 agonist ivuxolimab in advanced cancers. Study-wide findings and caveats: Also present in some nonresponders was a low level of normalized T-cell clonal expansion.

The CDR3 has 13 residues. CDR1 and CDR2 from the germline V gene are SQVTM and ANQGSEA. V lost 7 bases, J lost 5 bases, and 10 bases stayed unmatched. Comments on this clone: What it binds is not known.

Sequencing used immunoSEQ multiplex PCR; TCRdb keeps in-frame clones, though not all of them. Of 100,000 to 150,000 clones detected, just under 95% appear once; the ten largest clones hold 0.65% to 0.9%. The chain uses TRBV29-1 and TRBJ1-2; TRBD1 aligns across 7 bases. The TCR sequence derives from an adult with an advanced solid tumor such as melanoma, head and neck, liver or kidney cancer. The specimen comprised CD4+ or CD8+ T cells sorted from blood, sampled in a trial of the OX40 agonist ivuxolimab. The CDR3 nucleotides are TGCAGCGCTGGACAGGAGAAGGCGTATGGCTACACCTTC. This gives the protein CSAGQEKAYGYTF.